A single sample is the source of the 17 T cell receptor beta chains below, sequenced in a study of CD8 T cells in ankylosing spondylitis. TCRdb processed the 5' RACE reads anew with MiXCR; each CDR3 protein has one entry. The sample consists of about 240,000 distinct CDR3 sequences, about 11% of them appearing once. The sequencing sample was made of blood, either unsorted or a sorted T cell fraction (not recorded which). These receptors originate from a male donor with ankylosing spondylitis or in good health (not recorded which).

At least ten counts were recorded for this clonotype. The rearrangement joins TRBV9 to TRBJ2-3, with 7 positions matching TRBD1. The CDR3 totals 15 residues. CDR1 and CDR2 (germline): SGDLS, YYNGEE. J gave up 6 bases and V 3 bases, and 10 bases lay outside the gene matches. CDR3 nucleotide sequence: TGTGCCAGCAGCGCAACGGGACAGAGGCACGATACGCAGTATTTT. This sequence encodes CASSATGQRHDTQYF.

Remarks on this clonotype: Possible read error: a much larger clone is one base away. The CDR3 reads CASSKRDQGWATQYF. The CDR3 region has the DNA TGTGCCAGCAGCAAAAGGGACCAGGGATGGGCGACCCAGTACTTC. The rearrangement uses TRBV14 and TRBJ2-5; D possibly matches TRBD1 or TRBD2 (5 bases each). The CDR3 loop spans 15 amino acids. Germline lookup yields CDR1 SGHDN and CDR2 FVKESK. The germline V and J ends were trimmed by 5 bases and 7 bases, with 20 bases remaining between them.

This clonotype was counted at least ten times. The V gene is TRBV7-8, the J gene TRBJ2-1, with D possibly matching TRBD1 (6 bases). From germline, CDR1 is SGHVS and CDR2 FQNEAQ. Trimming stripped 0 bases from V and 2 bases from J, with 17 bases between. This CDR3 spans 18 amino acids. DNA for the CDR3: TGTGCCAGCAGCTTAGCGACAGGACCCCAAGTCCCCTACAATGAGCAGTTCTTC. Protein product: CASSLATGPQVPYNEQFF.

This clonotype was recorded at least ten times. The chain links TRBV15 to TRBJ2-5; possibly TRBD2 for D (6 bases). The CDR3 is 15 amino acids. The germline gives CDR1 LNHNV, CDR2 YYDKDF (reference sequence). V was clipped by 3 bases and J by 2 bases, with 13 bases between them. CDR3 in DNA: TGTGCCACCAGCAGGGGCGGGGCAATTCAAGAGACCCAGTACTTC. Translating gives CATSRGGAIQETQYF.

This clonotype was observed a handful of times. V is TRBV11-2 and J is TRBJ1-2, with unresolved D. Trimming pared 0 bases from V and 6 bases from J, leaving 5 bases between. The germline gives CDR1 SGHAT, CDR2 FQNNGV. The CDR3 sequence is 12 residues long. CDR3 residues: CASSLDEDGYTF. In DNA, the CDR3 is TGTGCCAGCAGCTTAGATGAGGATGGCTACACCTTC.

Concerning this clonotype: This likely comes from a read error, as the CDR3 has no conserved phenylalanine or tryptophan at its end. V is TRBV6-5 and J is TRBJ1-4; TRBD1 agrees at 11 bases. Germline V lookup: CDR1 MNHEY, CDR2 SVGAGI. The V and J ends lost 2 bases and 7 bases, in that order; junction bases with no gene match: 3. This CDR3 has 15 residues. DNA for the CDR3: TGTGCCAGCAGTTACGCCGGGACAGGGGGTGAAAAACTGTTTTCT. Translation gives CASSYAGTGGEKLFS.

This clonotype was seen once. The chain recombines TRBV9 with TRBJ2-3; no clear D gene. Germline V lookup: CDR1 SGDLS, CDR2 YYNGEE. The CDR3 runs 12 residues. The V gene lost 0 bases and the J gene lost 4 bases, with 3 bases spanning the gap. The CDR3 protein is CASSVEPDTQYF. DNA of the CDR3: TGTGCCAGCAGCGTAGAGCCAGATACGCAGTATTTT.

This clonotype was seen many times. The chain combines TRBV20-1 with TRBJ1-1; D remains ambiguous. Between the trimmed V and J ends, which lost 3 bases and 4 bases, there was a span of 12 bases. The germline V gene encodes CDR1 DFQATT and CDR2 SNEGSKA (reference sequence). The CDR3 covers 13 residues. As DNA, the CDR3 is TGCAGTGCTAGGGTTCTGGACGGCACTGAAGCTTTCTTT. Amino acids: CSARVLDGTEAFF.

The sample holds many counts of this clonotype. The V gene is TRBV6-5, the J gene TRBJ2-7; D uncertain. V dropped 0 bases and J dropped 0 bases, with 3 bases sitting between them. The germline gives CDR1 MNHEY, CDR2 SVGAGI. The CDR3 contains 13 residues. The CDR3: CASSYSVSYEQYF. CDR3 DNA: TGTGCCAGCAGTTACTCCGTCTCCTACGAGCAGTACTTC.

The rearrangement uses TRBV12-3 or TRBV12-4 and TRBJ2-2; D is uncertain. This CDR3 comprises 13 residues. With 2 bases removed from V and 6 bases from J, the gap between germline ends came to 7 bases. CDR3 nucleotides: TGTGCCAGCAGTTTATTAACGGCCGGGGAGCTGTTTTTT. It specifies CASSLLTAGELFF.

In its sample, this clonotype was seen many times. The chain links TRBV7-9 to TRBJ2-7; the match to TRBD1 covers 8 bases. From germline, CDR1 is SEHNR and CDR2 FQNEAQ (reference sequence). There are 14 residues in the CDR3. Trimming took 2 bases from V and 3 from J; bases not matched to a gene: 3. CDR3 sequence: CASSLKDRVYEQYF. CDR3 DNA sequence: TGTGCCAGCAGCTTAAAGGACAGGGTCTACGAGCAGTACTTC.

This clonotype was counted at least ten times. The V and J genes are TRBV12-3 or TRBV12-4 and TRBJ1-4; D not resolved. The V end was cut by 7 bases, the J end by 8 bases, with 14 bases between. The length of the CDR3 is 13 residues. The CDR3 loop reads CASTRSGWEKLFF. The CDR3 DNA is TGTGCCAGCACCCGTTCGGGTTGGGAAAAACTGTTTTTT.

This clonotype has more than one count but fewer than ten. CDR3 DNA sequence: TGTGCCAGCAGCTTAGACCCTGAAGAGACCCAGTACTTC. Translation: CASSLDPEETQYF. This chain joins TRBV11-3 and TRBJ2-5; unclear D gene. CDR1 and CDR2 (germline): SGHNT, YENEEA. V was pared by 0 bases and J by 3 bases, with 5 bases between. The CDR3 is 13 amino acids.

This clonotype was detected many times. The chain links TRBV10-3 to TRBJ1-1, with D unresolved. The CDR3 has 13 amino acids. Trimming pared 1 base from V and 1 base from J, leaving 4 bases between. Germline V lookup: CDR1 ENHRY, CDR2 SYGVKD. The CDR3 nucleotides are TGTGCCATCAGTGAGTTATCGAACACTGAAGCTTTCTTT. Translated, it gives CAISELSNTEAFF.

This clonotype was counted many times. This chain uses TRBV15 with TRBJ1-6; possibly TRBD1 for D (6 bases). V shed 3 bases and J shed 8 bases, with 17 bases lying between them. Germline assignment: CDR1 LNHNV and CDR2 YYDKDF (reference sequence). The CDR3 sequence is 16 residues long. CDR3 sequence (DNA): TGTGCCACCAGCAGGGAGACAGGATTTTTGTATTCACCCCTCCACTTT. Protein sequence: CATSRETGFLYSPLHF. Full variable domain (remainder filled in from reference TRBV15 and TRBJ1-6): DAMVIQNPRYQVTQFGKPVTLSCSQTLNHNVMYWYQQKSSQAPKLLFHYYDKDFNNEADTPDNFQSRRPNTSFCFLDIRSPGLGDTAMYLCATSRETGFLYSPLHFGNGTRLTVT.

This clonotype has ten or more counts. V is TRBV30 and J is TRBJ2-2, with D possibly TRBD2 on 5 matching bases. From germline, CDR1 is GTSNPN and CDR2 SVGIG (reference sequence). Trimming stripped 3 bases from V and 0 bases from J, with 11 bases between. This CDR3 is 15 amino acids long. CDR3 coding DNA: TGTGCCTGGAGACCCACCGGGACGAACACCGGGGAGCTGTTTTTT. Translating gives CAWRPTGTNTGELFF. Drawing the rest from reference TRBV30 and TRBJ2-2, the complete variable domain is SQTIHQWPATLVQPVGSPLSLECTVEGTSNPNLYWYRQAAGRGLQLLFYSVGIGQISSEVPQNLSASRPQDRQFILSSKKLLLSDSGFYLCAWRPTGTNTGELFFGEGSRLTVL.

This clonotype came up a few times. This rearrangement joins TRBV20-1 to TRBJ2-5, with D possibly being TRBD2 (5 bases). V lost 0 bases and J lost 5, with 7 bases in between. Germline-derived CDR1 and CDR2 are DFQATT and SNEGSKA (reference sequence). CDR3 size: 12 residues. CDR3 sequence (DNA): TGCAGTGCTAGAGACAGGAGGGAGACCCAGTACTTC. Translating gives CSARDRRETQYF.